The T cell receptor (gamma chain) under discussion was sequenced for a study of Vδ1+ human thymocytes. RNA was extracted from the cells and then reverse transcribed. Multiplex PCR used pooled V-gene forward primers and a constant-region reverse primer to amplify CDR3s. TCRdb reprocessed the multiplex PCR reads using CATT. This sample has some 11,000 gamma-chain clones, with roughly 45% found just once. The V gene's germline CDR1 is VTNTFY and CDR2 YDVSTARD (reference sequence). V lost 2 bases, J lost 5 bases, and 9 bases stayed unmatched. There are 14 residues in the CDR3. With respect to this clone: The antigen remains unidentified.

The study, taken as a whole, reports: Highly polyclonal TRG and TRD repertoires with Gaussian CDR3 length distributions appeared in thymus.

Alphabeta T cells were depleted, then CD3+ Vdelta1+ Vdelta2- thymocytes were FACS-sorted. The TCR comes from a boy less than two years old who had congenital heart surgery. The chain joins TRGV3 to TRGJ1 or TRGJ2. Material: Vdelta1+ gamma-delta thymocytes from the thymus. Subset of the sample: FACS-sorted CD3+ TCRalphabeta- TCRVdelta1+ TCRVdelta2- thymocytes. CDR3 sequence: CATWDTGGNYKKLF. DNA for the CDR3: TGTGCCACCTGGGACACAGGGGGGAATTATAAGAAACTCTTT.